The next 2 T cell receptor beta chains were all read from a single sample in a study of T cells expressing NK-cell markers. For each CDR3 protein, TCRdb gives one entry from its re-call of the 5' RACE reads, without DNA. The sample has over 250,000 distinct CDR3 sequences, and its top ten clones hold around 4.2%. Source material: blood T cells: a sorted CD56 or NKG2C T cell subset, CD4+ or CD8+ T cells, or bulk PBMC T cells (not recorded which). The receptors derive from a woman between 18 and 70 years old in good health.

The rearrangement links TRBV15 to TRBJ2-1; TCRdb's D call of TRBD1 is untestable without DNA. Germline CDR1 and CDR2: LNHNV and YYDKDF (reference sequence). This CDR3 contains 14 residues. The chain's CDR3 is CATSRDPVRAEQFF.

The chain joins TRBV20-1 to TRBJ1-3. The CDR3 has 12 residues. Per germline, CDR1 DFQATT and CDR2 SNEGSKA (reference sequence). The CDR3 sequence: CSARHVGNTIYF.